Described below is a single T cell receptor beta chain sequence and its context. No cognate antigen has been identified for it. Nothing much larger sits one base from this clone, and base qualities are not available. Amplification of TCR beta CDR3 regions was carried out from RNA transcripts. A first-round RT-PCR of the TCR CDR3 used the HTBI primer set with the Qiagen OneStep RT-PCR kit. A second multiplex PCR round built the libraries, followed by size selection and purification. Sequencing of the libraries was done on an Illumina HiSeq2000 using paired-end 100 bp reads. As for how the authors treated the data: SOAPnuke was used to process the raw data, removing reads that contained adapters or uncalled bases, had a mean Phred below 15, or lacked an exact match to the constant primer or identifier. High-quality paired reads were merged using COPE v1.2.5, and each unique nucleotide sequence was defined as a clonotype. Clonotypes were aligned to IMGT TRBV, TRBD and TRBJ reference segments using MiTCR v1.1. The analysis included only V-J combinations with a frequency above 0.0001, which together covered 98% to 99.2% of the repertoires. The TCS score was defined as F50 (clonal expansion) divided by E x V (chaos), with BLOSUM62-based TCRdist calculated between CDR3 peptides within each V-J. Welch's t-statistics and random forest reduced fewer than 550 V-J features to 13, which were used in a naive Bayes classifier (R e1071). Using fastp at Q25 and MiXCR, TCRdb reprocessed the public reads and kept productive beta chains. Records with the same CDR3 protein are collapsed into one entry carrying the most frequent genes and DNA. V and J calls and clone size were set by TCRdb, not the authors. The sample records some 440,000 distinct CDR3 sequences, 15% to 19% of which are singletons. 13% to 15% of the sample is in the top ten clones.

The sample comes from a study of T cells in Graves' hyperthyroidism and ophthalmopathy (dated by TCRdb to between 2017 and 2020). About the investigation overall: Peripheral blood samples were taken at initial diagnosis, before any treatment was given. To identify TCR V-J signatures that set the groups apart, the researchers used a discovery cohort of 95 to 100 patients, made up of 43 with Graves' ophthalmopathy and about 55 with stable Graves' hyperthyroidism. Prospective prediction of ophthalmopathy was tested in an independent validation cohort consisting of fewer than 20 hyperthyroidism patients and more than 15 patients who later progressed to ophthalmopathy. For training and testing, the roughly 97 patients in the discovery cohort were randomly divided in a 7:3 ratio. The study also compared thyroid tissue and blood T-cell repertoires from more than 5 Graves' hyperthyroidism patients. After sampling, hyperthyroidism patients received methimazole starting at 30 mg daily, and ophthalmopathy patients received high-dose intravenous methylprednisolone. TCR Vbeta CDR3 sequencing of roughly 140 peripheral blood samples (fewer than 45 ophthalmopathy, 70 to 85 hyperthyroidism and approximately 17 progressor patients) is reported in the paper. Study-wide conclusions, independent of this receptor: Ophthalmopathy was separated from stable hyperthyroidism by a 13 V-J signature model, with 87.88% sensitivity and just over 81% specificity obtained in cross-validation and 80%/75% obtained in testing. During validation, the model predicted progression to ophthalmopathy a median of around six months ahead of onset, with approximately 71% sensitivity and 72.22% specificity. Sample size was not statistically predetermined, and investigators were not blinded to group allocation. Most expanded thyroid clonotypes (frequency above 0.001) were also found in blood, which suggests that blood repertoires may mirror thyroid immune responses.

A patient counted as having stable Graves' hyperthyroidism if no progression to ophthalmopathy occurred over 18 months of follow-up. Hyperthyroidism patients were newly diagnosed, had a disease duration of under 2 months, and were aged 18 to 65 years. Exclusion was applied to patients with uncontrolled infections, other autoimmune diseases, pregnancy or lactation. Diagnoses were established on the basis of clinical symptoms, serum thyroxine and TRAb, thyroid ultrasound, and orbital computed tomography. PBMCs were separated from under 11 ml of fresh peripheral blood using Ficoll-Paque density gradient centrifugation. Trizol reagent was used to extract total RNA, and RNA quality was then checked on an Agilent 2100 Bioanalyzer. V and J lose 7 bases and 0 bases, and a span of 16 bases separates them. The CDR3 sequence holds 15 residues, the cysteine and phenylalanine included. The entry retains the CDR3 DNA only, 45 bases that are in frame from base 1. In the germline V gene, CDR1 corresponds to MNHNS and CDR2 to SASEGT.

The source of this sequence is a woman between 18 and 30 years old with Graves' hyperthyroidism. This chain is built from TRBV6-1 and TRBJ2-7, with a weak D call of TRBD1 (6 bases match). The sequenced sample consisted of blood. The base sequence is TGTGCCAGCACCTTTACAGGGCTCTACTCCTACGAGCAGTACTTC. This yields the protein CASTFTGLYSYEQYF.